This T cell receptor (beta chain) was sequenced during a study of blood T cell repertoires in COVID-19. Turning to the study itself: Both acute and convalescent COVID-19 samples were obtained from the United States, Italy and Spain. T cells, B-cell-depleted T cells, or PBMCs supplied cDNA or gDNA.

In this sample, this clone turned up once. In the study's own analysis: Amplification of reference gene primers provided the estimated nucleated cell counts. Clones were sequenced by immunoSEQ multiplex PCR, and TCRdb holds only the in-frame ones, with some missing. V and J calls plus clone size are reproduced from that table; the DNA served to infer D and trimming. The data contain about 110,000 clones, over 70% of them singletons. The receptor was derived from a human donor with acute or convalescent COVID-19. The donor label of this sample is uncertain. The sample taken for sequencing was peripheral blood.

CDR3 protein: CASSKGLAGNSSYNEQFF. CDR3 DNA sequence: TGTGCCAGCAGCAAAGGTCTAGCGGGAAATAGCTCCTACAATGAGCAGTTCTTC. The chain recombines TRBV21-1 with TRBJ2-1; the D call TRBD2 from the table was never checked on the DNA. TRBV21-1 is tagged as a pseudogene. The CDR3 has 18 residues.